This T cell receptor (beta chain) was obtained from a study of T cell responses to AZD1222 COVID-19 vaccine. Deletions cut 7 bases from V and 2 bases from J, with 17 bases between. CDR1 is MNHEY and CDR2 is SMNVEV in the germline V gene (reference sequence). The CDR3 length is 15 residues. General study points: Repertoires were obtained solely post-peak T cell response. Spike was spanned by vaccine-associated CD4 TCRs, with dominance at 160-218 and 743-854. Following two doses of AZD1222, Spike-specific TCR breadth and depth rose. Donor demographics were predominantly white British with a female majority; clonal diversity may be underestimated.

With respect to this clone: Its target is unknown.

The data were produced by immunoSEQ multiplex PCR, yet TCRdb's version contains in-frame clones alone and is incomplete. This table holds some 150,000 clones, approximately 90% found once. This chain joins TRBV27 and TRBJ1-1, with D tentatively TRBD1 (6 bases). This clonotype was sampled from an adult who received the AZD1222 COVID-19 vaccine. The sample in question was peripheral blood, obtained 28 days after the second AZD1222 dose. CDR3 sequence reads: CASISEGQFNTEAFF. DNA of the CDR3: TGTGCCAGCATTAGTGAAGGACAGTTCAACACTGAAGCTTTCTTT.